This T cell receptor beta chain was captured by sequencing in a study of T-cell memory formation after mild COVID-19. As for the study in general: TCR clusters were mostly confined to one donor each. Points from the study as a whole: Some clones that responded were present in memory (sampled pre-infection), which suggests cross-reactive memory joined. Clones shrinking between day 15 and 85 showed a balanced CD4/CD8 split, and those that grew later tilted toward CD4+.

This clonotype was detected only a few times. As yet, its antigen is unknown. TCRdb analysed the 5' RACE reads with MiXCR anew, one entry per CDR3 protein. This sample yields approximately 570,000 distinct CDR3 sequences, of which more than 15% are seen a single time; around 12% belongs to the top ten. The CDR3 runs to 17 residues. Germline assignment: CDR1 MNHEY and CDR2 SVGEGT. V was clipped by 2 bases and J by 5 bases, with 19 bases between them. The sequenced sample was PBMCs or a T cell subset sorted from them (not recorded which). The receptor's source is an adult woman who had mild COVID-19 (a few samples of this study predate the infection). Cell type and time point are not known. The V and J genes are TRBV6-2 or TRBV6-3 and TRBJ2-1; D is perhaps TRBD2 (5 bases). The CDR3 region is CASSYNAGSHPNNEQFF. CDR3 DNA: TGTGCCAGCAGTTACAACGCGGGCTCGCACCCTAACAATGAGCAGTTCTTC.